Each of the 27 T cell receptor beta chains below was sequenced from the same sample in a study of shared T cell receptors in the human thymus. The data were produced by immunoSEQ multiplex PCR, yet TCRdb's version contains in-frame clones alone and is incomplete. The data contain under 850,000 clones, around 89% of them singletons. These sequences were also reported in another study, on human thymus T cells.

The source material was thymocytes. The origin of the receptors is a boy under two years old with a congenital heart defect.

This rearrangement joins TRBV5-4 to TRBJ2-5, with TRBD2 identical over 12 bases. V shed 5 bases and J 5 bases; nucleotides not matched to a gene: 13. The CDR3 contains 17 residues. In germline, CDR1 is SGHNT, CDR2 YYREEE (reference sequence). Written as DNA, the CDR3 is TGTGCCAGCAGTCACGGACTAGCGGGGCAAGATTGGGAGACCCAGTACTTC. Its translation: CASSHGLAGQDWETQYF.

J is TRBJ2-3 and V is TRBV10-3; 7 nucleotides align to TRBD2. This CDR3 is 15 amino acids long. Trimming at V came to 8 bases and at J to 3 bases, leaving 11 bases not matched to a gene. Germline CDR1 and CDR2: ENHRY and SYGVKD. The CDR3 DNA reads TGTGCCATCCGGGTCGTGTCTAGCGGAACAGATACGCAGTATTTT. It encodes CAIRVVSSGTDTQYF.

The V call is TRBV18, the J call TRBJ2-3, with 7 bases lining up with TRBD1. The ends lost 4 bases at V and 1 base at J; junction bases unmatched: 8. Germline V gene lookup returns CDR1 KGHSH and CDR2 LQKENI. The CDR3 has 16 residues. The CDR3 loop is CASSLRDTGGTDTQYF. As DNA, the CDR3 is TGTGCCAGCTCACTAAGGGATACAGGGGGCACAGATACGCAGTATTTT.

The chain uses TRBV14 and TRBJ1-1, with 8 bases aligning to TRBD1. In germline, CDR1 is SGHDN, CDR2 FVKESK. This CDR3 comprises 16 residues. With 0 bases clipped from V and 5 bases from J, the junction kept 8 bases outside the gene matches. CDR3 region: CASSQDPVGDRTEAFF. The CDR3 bases are TGTGCCAGCAGCCAAGATCCCGTCGGGGACAGGACTGAAGCTTTCTTT.

The chain employs TRBV27 and TRBJ2-1, with 13 bases lining up with TRBD2. CDR3 length: 14 amino acids. Germline lookup yields CDR1 MNHEY and CDR2 SMNVEV (reference sequence). V was clipped by 6 bases and J by 10 bases; unmatched bases: 6. The CDR3 DNA is TGTGCCAGCAGACTAGCGGGAGGGTATTGCGAGCAGTTCTTC. Residues: CASRLAGGYCEQFF.

CDR3 nucleotide sequence: TGTGCCAGCAGCCCCGGGACTAGCTCTTTCGTACACAATGAGCAGTTCTTC. Residues: CASSPGTSSFVHNEQFF. The chain recombines TRBV7-8 with TRBJ2-1, with 9 bases aligning to TRBD2. From germline, CDR1 is SGHVS and CDR2 FQNEAQ. V shed 5 bases, J shed 5 bases, and the junction held 13 bases outside the gene matches. CDR3 length: 17 amino acids. Full variable domain (remainder filled in from reference TRBV7-8 and TRBJ2-1): GAGVSQSPRYKVAKRGQDVALRCDPISGHVSLFWYQQALGQGPEFLTYFQNEAQLDKSGLPSDRFFAERPEGSVSTLKIQRTQQEDSAVYLCASSPGTSSFVHNEQFFGPGTRLTVL.

The genes are TRBV10-3 and TRBJ1-2, with 9 nucleotides matching TRBD1. The germline V gene has CDR1 ENHRY and CDR2 SYGVKD. CDR3 length: 14 amino acids. J lost 4 bases, V lost 11 bases, and 11 bases had no gene match. The CDR3, as DNA: TGTGCCGTTCGCCGGACAGGGGTTGGCTATGGCTACACCTTC. This gives the protein CAVRRTGVGYGYTF.

The V and J genes are TRBV10-3 and TRBJ2-1, with D tentatively TRBD1 (6 bases). Per the germline V gene, CDR1 is ENHRY and CDR2 is SYGVKD. The CDR3 is 11 residues long. V was clipped by 11 bases and J by 5 bases, with 10 bases between them. CDR3 DNA: TGTGCCGCCAGGGGACACAATGAGCAGTTCTTC. Its protein is CAARGHNEQFF.

The V and J genes are TRBV9 and TRBJ2-5; perhaps TRBD1 as D (5 bases). The CDR3 loop spans 14 amino acids. Germline V gene data show CDR1 as SGDLS and CDR2 as YYNGEE. Trimming took off 3 bases at V and 1 base at J, with 10 bases between the two ends. CDR3 sequence (DNA): TGTGCCAGCAGCGCCAACAGGACCCAAGAGACCCAGTACTTC. Residues: CASSANRTQETQYF.

This clone was recorded once. The chain has TRBV27 and TRBJ2-7; 7 bases match TRBD1. Per the germline V gene, CDR1 is MNHEY and CDR2 is SMNVEV (reference sequence). The CDR3 loop spans 17 amino acids. Trimming at V came to 5 bases and at J to 4 bases, leaving 17 bases not matched to a gene. CDR3 protein: CASSLRRQGMGPYEQYF. CDR3 DNA sequence: TGTGCCAGCAGTCTACGACGACAGGGCATGGGGCCGTACGAGCAGTACTTC.

The rearrangement links TRBV28 to TRBJ2-7; D remains unclear. CDR3 length: 11 amino acids. Germline values: CDR1 MDHEN, CDR2 SYDVKM. Trimming took 6 bases from V and 2 from J, leaving 5 bases between them. The CDR3 nucleotides read TGTGCCAGCAGGGGCCCCTACGAGCAGTACTTC. Amino acids: CASRGPYEQYF. The full variable domain, rest sourced from reference TRBV28 and TRBJ2-7, is DVKVTQSSRYLVKRTGEKVFLECVQDMDHENMFWYRQDPGLGLRLIYFSYDVKMKEKGDIPEGYSVSREKKERFSLILESASTNQTSMYLCASRGPYEQYFGPGTRLTVT.

DNA for the CDR3: TGTGCCAGCAGTTTACCCCGGGGGGTTCAGCTCAATGAGCAGTTCTTC. Amino acids: CASSLPRGVQLNEQFF. This chain joins TRBV28 and TRBJ2-1, with TRBD2 matching over 7 bases. Germline loops: CDR1 MDHEN, CDR2 SYDVKM. Trimming cost V 2 bases and J 6 bases; bases outside gene matches: 10. This CDR3 region has 16 residues.

This sequence joins TRBV7-3 and TRBJ2-1, with 8 bases that match TRBD2. The CDR3 is 12 residues long. Germline V lookup: CDR1 SGHTA, CDR2 FQGTGA. J gave up 12 bases and V 5 bases, and 6 bases lay outside the gene matches. The CDR3 here is CASSPGAGGQFF. The DNA of the CDR3 is TGTGCCAGCAGCCCCGGGGCGGGGGGGCAGTTCTTC.

This chain links TRBV4-2 with TRBJ2-3, with D perhaps matching TRBD2 (6 bases). Trimming shortened V by 4 bases and J by 5 bases, and 19 bases separated the two germline ends. Germline V gene sequence: CDR1 LGHNA, CDR2 YNFKEQ. This CDR3 is built from 16 residues. The CDR3: CASSPGTEGILDTQYF. In nucleotides, the CDR3 is TGTGCCAGCAGCCCAGGCACGGAGGGAATCTTAGATACGCAGTATTTT.

V is TRBV7-8 and J is TRBJ2-5; D is uncertain. The V end lost 5 bases, the J end lost 1 base, and 11 bases lay between the germline ends. The CDR3 is made up of 14 amino acids. Looked up from germline, CDR1 is SGHVS and CDR2 is FQNEAQ. The CDR3 sequence: CASSQQIPQETQYF. The DNA for the CDR3 is TGTGCCAGCAGCCAACAGATCCCCCAAGAGACCCAGTACTTC.

The rearrangement links TRBV7-2 to TRBJ2-1; D gene unclear. The CDR3 is made up of 13 amino acids. Germline V gene sequence: CDR1 SGHTA, CDR2 FQGNSA. Trimming removed 11 bases from V and 7 bases from J, with 18 bases in between. CDR3 nucleotide sequence: TGTGCCTGCCGGAGCCATAGTGGGAATGAGCAGTTCTTC. Protein: CACRSHSGNEQFF.

The chain recombines TRBV28 with TRBJ2-7; D is perhaps TRBD2 (5 bases). CDR1 and CDR2 (germline): MDHEN, SYDVKM. This CDR3 is built from 13 residues. V was trimmed by 7 bases and J by 2 bases, leaving 12 bases between them. The CDR3 reads CASTPRGAYEQYF. The DNA of the CDR3 is TGTGCCAGCACCCCCCGGGGAGCCTACGAGCAGTACTTC.

The chain joins TRBV11-2 to TRBJ2-2; a weak D match, TRBD1 (6 bases). This CDR3 is 14 amino acids long. Germline assignment: CDR1 SGHAT and CDR2 FQNNGV. Trimming removed 6 bases at V and 7 bases at J, with 15 bases between. The CDR3 loop is CASRKQGTGGELFF. In nucleotides, the CDR3 is TGTGCCAGCAGGAAACAGGGTACCGGCGGGGAGCTGTTTTTT. The whole variable domain, filled in from reference TRBV11-2 and TRBJ2-2, reads EAGVAQSPRYKIIEKRQSVAFWCNPISGHATLYWYQQILGQGPKLLIQFQNNGVVDDSQLPKDRFSAERLKGVDSTLKIQPAKLEDSAVYLCASRKQGTGGELFFGEGSRLTVL.

V is TRBV18 and J is TRBJ1-2, with a possible D match to TRBD1 (5 bases). The germline CDR1 and CDR2 sequences are KGHSH and LQKENI. V was pared by 0 bases and J by 4 bases, with 12 bases between. This CDR3 contains 15 residues. CDR3 amino acids: CASSPPRGWGYGYTF. The CDR3 nucleotides are TGTGCCAGCTCACCACCTCGGGGGTGGGGCTATGGCTACACCTTC.

J is TRBJ1-5 and V is TRBV4-2; 12 nucleotides align to TRBD1. The germline gives CDR1 LGHNA, CDR2 YNFKEQ. This CDR3 comprises 18 residues. V lost 1 base, J lost 2 bases, and 6 bases stayed unmatched. The CDR3 nucleotides are TGTGCCAGCAGCCAAGGGGGACAGGGGGCCTACGGCAATCAGCCCCAGCATTTT. It yields the protein CASSQGGQGAYGNQPQHF.

CDR3: CASSPRDRGLYEQFF. CDR3 coding DNA: TGCGCCAGCAGCCCCCGGGACAGGGGGCTATATGAGCAGTTCTTC. The chain links TRBV4-3 to TRBJ2-1; 12 nucleotides align to TRBD1. The CDR3 contains 15 residues. Trimming removed 4 bases from V and 8 bases from J; junction bases left unmatched: 6. Looked up from germline, CDR1 is LGHNA and CDR2 is YSLEER.

The chain couples TRBV4-3 to TRBJ2-2, with TRBD2 matching over 13 bases. Per the germline V gene, CDR1 is LGHNA and CDR2 is YSLEER. After removal of 4 bases from V and 5 bases from J, the junction contained 7 bases not matched to a gene. CDR3 length equals 17 residues. In DNA form, the CDR3 reads TGCGCCAGCAGCCCCTTCCCGACTAGCGGGAGGACCGGGGAGCTGTTTTTT. Amino acids: CASSPFPTSGRTGELFF.

The CDR3 spells CASSLSVNTEAFF. CDR3 nucleotide sequence: TGTGCCAGCAGCCTCTCCGTGAACACTGAAGCTTTCTTT. The V call is TRBV7-7, the J call TRBJ1-1; no definite D call. Trimming took off 5 bases at V and 0 bases at J, with 7 bases between the two ends. Looked up from germline, CDR1 is SSHAT and CDR2 is FNYEAQ (reference sequence). The CDR3 extends over 13 amino acids.

The CDR3 protein is CASSGGLGKGIYEQYF. In DNA, the CDR3 is TGTGCCAGCAGCGGGGGACTGGGAAAGGGGATCTACGAGCAGTACTTC. The rearrangement links TRBV4-2 to TRBJ2-7; TRBD2 is a possible D gene (6 bases). The CDR3 runs to 16 residues. CDR1 is LGHNA and CDR2 is YNFKEQ in the germline V gene. Trimming took off 5 bases at V and 3 bases at J, with 20 bases between the two ends.

This clone has only one observation. The chain combines TRBV20-1 with TRBJ2-1; no clear D. CDR1 DFQATT and CDR2 SNEGSKA come from the germline V gene (reference sequence). The ends were cut back, 6 bases at V and 9 bases at J, with 12 bases in the middle. The CDR3 spans 11 residues. For the CDR3, the DNA is TGCAGTGCAACCGCGGTTCTTGAGCAGTTCTTC. It codes for CSATAVLEQFF.

This clone was counted between two and nine times. This chain joins TRBV14 and TRBJ1-2; TRBD1 might be the D (6 bases). V lost 1 base and J 3 bases, leaving 12 bases between the germline ends. The CDR3 spans 15 residues. The V gene's germline CDR1 is SGHDN and CDR2 FVKESK. This CDR3 is CASSQVRGADYGYTF. As DNA, the CDR3 is TGTGCCAGCAGCCAAGTGCGGGGGGCGGACTATGGCTACACCTTC.

This rearrangement joins TRBV4-2 to TRBJ1-1, with a weak D call TRBD1 (6 bases). The CDR3 runs to 16 residues. The germline V gene has CDR1 LGHNA and CDR2 YNFKEQ. V lost 1 base and J lost 5, with 17 bases in between. The chain's CDR3 is CASSQARGGGRTEAFF. In DNA, the CDR3 is TGTGCCAGCAGCCAAGCCCGAGGGGGGGGAAGGACTGAAGCTTTCTTT.